The T cell receptor (beta chain) under discussion was sequenced for a study of blood T cell repertoires in COVID-19 (dated by TCRdb to 2018 to 2021). As for the study more broadly: Samples covering the acute and convalescent phases of COVID-19 were provided by collaborators in the United States, Italy and Spain. The samples were drawn from two sources: the first 160 participants of the ongoing ImmuneRACE study, and 1,200 or so subjects contributed by 6 global collaborators. Subjects who had been exposed to COVID-19, were actively infected with it, or had recovered from it provided the deeply sampled blood TCRbeta repertoires that made up the dataset. Where available, HLA class I and class II types were taken from metadata supplied by the sample provider and were not determined by assay-based typing. The prospective study material was composed of cDNA or gDNA derived from T cells, B-cell-depleted T cells, or PBMCs. The sample metadata nearly always contained a de-identified subject ID, COVID-19 status, age in years and sex. The repertoires were made available in a free public database intended to serve as a resource for research on the immune response to SARS-CoV-2. Paper-wide results and their limitations: The amount of clinical and demographic metadata varied by source and participant and was provided uncurated.

From the germline V gene, CDR1 is ENHRY and CDR2 is SYGVKD. Between the V and J ends, shortened by 6 bases and 6 bases respectively, the junction contains 24 bases. The CDR3 holds 17 amino acids from the cysteine to the phenylalanine. The retained sequence is limited to the CDR3, 51 bases, with the frame set at the first base. The immunoSEQ Assay, a bias-controlled multiplex PCR, was used to amplify TCRbeta CDR3 regions from genomic DNA. For the original study's pipeline: Within the assay, amplification of reference gene primers was used to estimate how many nucleated cells each sample contained. To quantify the absolute abundance of each unique TCRbeta CDR3 rearrangement, sequence reads were collapsed and filtered. Productive Simpson clonality was computed per sample as the square root of Simpson's diversity index over productive rearrangements. The table was pulled from immuneACCESS by TCRdb, which kept in-frame rearrangements only. Such tables lose some clones; where checked, under half of the loss comes from unresolved V genes, and the rest has no known cause. V, J and clone size reflect that table, while D and trimming were determined from the DNA. The sample records roughly 190,000 clones, about 86% of which are singletons. Jointly, the top ten make up 13% to 15% of the sample.

Details on this clone: Its antigen has not been determined. No base quality values were provided; no much bigger clone lies one nucleotide off.

The collaborating institutions used their own protocols to collect whole blood in K2EDTA tubes. For TCRbeta analysis, collaborator samples were shipped as frozen whole blood, as isolated PBMCs, or as DNA extracted from either sample type. The clonotype was recovered from a man younger than 40 with active or convalescent COVID-19. The sequenced sample was peripheral blood. The chain joins TRBV10-3 to TRBJ2-1, and the D gene may be TRBD1, 7 bases matching. The nucleotide sequence reads as follows: TGTGCCATCAGGGCGGAGACAGGGCGGGACAGCTCCAATGAGCAGTTCTTC. This gives the protein CAIRAETGRDSSNEQFF.